A selection of T cell receptor beta chains follows, all from one sample in a study of T cell responses to AZD1222 COVID-19 vaccine. Sequenced by immunoSEQ multiplex PCR; TCRdb stores in-frame clones only, minus some. The sample lists about 170,000 clones, 75% to 95% occurring once. Sequenced here: peripheral blood, sampled on day 0 of AZD1222 vaccination. These receptor sequences come from an adult in good health. The CDR3 runs from the conserved cysteine through the conserved F or W. D genes are given only for firm matches. Not all rows give a size; the values are once, few, many and, for expanded clones, a class.

d_gene	abundance	v_gene	j_gene	CDR3nt	CDR3aa
TRBD1	-	TRBV5-4	TRBJ2-7	TGTGCCAGCAGCTTTCGGGACAGGGGGACCTACGAGCAGTACTTC	CASSFRDRGTYEQYF
-	-	TRBV30	TRBJ1-2	TGTGCCTGGAATCAGGGTACATCCAGCTACACCTTC	CAWNQGTSSYTF
-	-	TRBV5-6	TRBJ2-3	TGTGCCAGCAGCTGGGAGACCTTTGGGGCAGATACGCAGTATTTT	CASSWETFGADTQYF
-	-	TRBV4-2	TRBJ1-1	TGTGCCAGCAGCCAAGGTCGGTCAGGACCCATGAACACTGAAGCTTTCTTT	CASSQGRSGPMNTEAFF
-	-	TRBV28	TRBJ1-4	TGTGCCAGCAGCATAACGAATGAAAAACTGTTTTTT	CASSITNEKLFF
-	few	TRBV1	TRBJ1-1	TGCACCAGCAGCAACAGGGGGAGTACTGAAGCTTTCTTT	CTSSNRGSTEAFF
-	-	TRBV28	TRBJ1-1	TGTGCCAGCAGTACCCTCGGGAAGGGGACCCTGAACACTGAAGCTTTCTTT	CASSTLGKGTLNTEAFF
-	-	TRBV28	TRBJ1-3	TGTGCCAGCAGGGCCGTAGTGGGGACCATATATTTT	CASRAVVGTIYF
-	-	TRBV19	TRBJ2-5	TGTGCCAGTAGTATTGCTTTCCGGGGACAAGAGACCCAGTACTTC	CASSIAFRGQETQYF
-	-	TRBV5-6	TRBJ1-1	TGTGCCAGCAGCTTGTTCGAGCCGAACACTGAAGCTTTCTTT	CASSLFEPNTEAFF
-	-	TRBV28	TRBJ1-2	TGTGCCAGCAGTTTATTGCGCGGGGGGGGCGGCTATGGCTACACCTTC	CASSLLRGGGGYGYTF
-	-	TRBV11-3	TRBJ2-1	TGTGCCAGCAGCTTAGGGTCCGGCGGGCACTCCTACAATGAGCAGTTCTTC	CASSLGSGGHSYNEQFF
TRBD2	-	TRBV6-5	TRBJ2-1	TGTGCCAGCACCCAGGGCCGGGGGGGCTACAATGAGCAGTTCTTC	CASTQGRGGYNEQFF